This T cell receptor beta chain is drawn from a study of CD8 T cells in ankylosing spondylitis. Study-wide points: It was reported that disease-linked clones were significantly enriched in matched ankylosing spondylitis synovial fluid. Apparently characteristic of ankylosing spondylitis blood was a TCR beta motif (eight highly homologous variants). Disease-linked clones, CD8+, were relatively rare in peripheral blood.

The sample holds a few counts of this clonotype. The antigen is undetermined. Quantitative barcoded 5'-RACE was used to prepare TCR beta libraries. TCRdb re-called the 5' RACE reads with MiXCR, one entry per CDR3 protein. Among roughly 440,000 distinct CDR3 sequences listed, about a sixth were seen once. Per the germline V gene, CDR1 is MNHEY and CDR2 is SVGEGT. This CDR3 comprises 16 residues. The V and J ends lost 1 base and 7 bases, in that order; junction bases with no gene match: 9. The genes are TRBV6-2 or TRBV6-3 and TRBJ2-1; 8 bases align to TRBD2. Material: blood, either unsorted or a sorted T cell fraction (not recorded which). This TCR was recovered from a male donor with ankylosing spondylitis. Here the CDR3 reads CASSYWWSGSLNEQFF. CDR3 in DNA: TGTGCCAGCAGTTACTGGTGGAGCGGGAGTCTGAATGAGCAGTTCTTC.